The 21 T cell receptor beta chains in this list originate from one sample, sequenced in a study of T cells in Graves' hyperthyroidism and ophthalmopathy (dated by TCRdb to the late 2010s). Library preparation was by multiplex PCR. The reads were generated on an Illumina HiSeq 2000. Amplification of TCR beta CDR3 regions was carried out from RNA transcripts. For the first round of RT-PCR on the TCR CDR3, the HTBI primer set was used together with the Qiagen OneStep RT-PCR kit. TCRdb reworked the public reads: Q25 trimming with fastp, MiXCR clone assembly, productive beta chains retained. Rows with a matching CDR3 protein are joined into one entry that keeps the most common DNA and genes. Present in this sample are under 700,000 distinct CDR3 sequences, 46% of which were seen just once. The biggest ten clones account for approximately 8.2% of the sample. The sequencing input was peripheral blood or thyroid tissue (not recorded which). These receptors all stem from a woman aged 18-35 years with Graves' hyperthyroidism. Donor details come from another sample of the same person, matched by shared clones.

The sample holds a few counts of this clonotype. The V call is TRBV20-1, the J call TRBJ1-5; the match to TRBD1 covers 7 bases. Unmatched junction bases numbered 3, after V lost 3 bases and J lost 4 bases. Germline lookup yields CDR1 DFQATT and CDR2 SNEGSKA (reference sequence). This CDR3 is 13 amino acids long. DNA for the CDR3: TGCAGTGCTAGTGACAGGGCGAATCAGCCCCAGCATTTT. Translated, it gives CSASDRANQPQHF.

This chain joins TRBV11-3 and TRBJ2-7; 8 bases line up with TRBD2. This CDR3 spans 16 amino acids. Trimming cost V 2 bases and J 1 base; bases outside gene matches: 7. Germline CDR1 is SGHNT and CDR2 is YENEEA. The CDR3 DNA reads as TGTGCCAGCAGCTTAACGAGGGCGGGAGGATCCTACGAGCAGTACTTC. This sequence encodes CASSLTRAGGSYEQYF.

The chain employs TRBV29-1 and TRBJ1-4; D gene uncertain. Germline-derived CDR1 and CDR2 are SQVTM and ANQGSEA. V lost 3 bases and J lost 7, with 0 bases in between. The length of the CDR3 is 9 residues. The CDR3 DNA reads TGCAGCGTTGATGAAAAACTGTTTTTT. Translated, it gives CSVDEKLFF.

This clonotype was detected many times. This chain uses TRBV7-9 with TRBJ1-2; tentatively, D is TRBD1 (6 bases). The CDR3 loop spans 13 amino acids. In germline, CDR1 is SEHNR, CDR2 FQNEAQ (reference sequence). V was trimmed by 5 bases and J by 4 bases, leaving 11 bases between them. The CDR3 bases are TGTGCCAGCAGCCTAGTAGGGGGCTATGGCTACACCTTC. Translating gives CASSLVGGYGYTF.

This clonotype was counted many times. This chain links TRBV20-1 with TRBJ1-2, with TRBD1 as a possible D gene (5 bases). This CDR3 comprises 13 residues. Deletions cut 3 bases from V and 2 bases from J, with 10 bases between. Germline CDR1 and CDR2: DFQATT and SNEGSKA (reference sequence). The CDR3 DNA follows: TGCAGTGCTAGCAGACAGTCAAACTATGGCTACACCTTC. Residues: CSASRQSNYGYTF.

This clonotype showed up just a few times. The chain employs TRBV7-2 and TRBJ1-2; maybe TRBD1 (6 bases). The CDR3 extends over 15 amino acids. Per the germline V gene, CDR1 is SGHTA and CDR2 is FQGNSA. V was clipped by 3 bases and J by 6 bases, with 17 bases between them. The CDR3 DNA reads TGTGCCAGCAGCTTTGACCGGGGGGCCGGTCATGGCTACACCTTC. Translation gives CASSFDRGAGHGYTF.

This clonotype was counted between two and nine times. The CDR3: CSATSGRAFYEQYF. CDR3 coding DNA: TGCAGTGCTACTAGCGGGAGGGCCTTCTACGAGCAGTACTTC. The chain has TRBV20-1 and TRBJ2-7, with 12 positions matching TRBD2. The CDR3 contains 14 residues. Unmatched junction bases numbered 4, after V lost 4 bases and J lost 3 bases. From germline, CDR1 is DFQATT and CDR2 SNEGSKA (reference sequence).

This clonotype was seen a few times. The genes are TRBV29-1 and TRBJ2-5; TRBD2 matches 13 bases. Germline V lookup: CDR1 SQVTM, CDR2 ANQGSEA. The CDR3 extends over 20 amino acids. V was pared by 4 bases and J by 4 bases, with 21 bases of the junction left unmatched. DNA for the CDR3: TGCAGCGTTGGAATCATGGCCCGATGGACTAGCGGGAGTTGGGGAGAGACCCAGTACTTC. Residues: CSVGIMARWTSGSWGETQYF.

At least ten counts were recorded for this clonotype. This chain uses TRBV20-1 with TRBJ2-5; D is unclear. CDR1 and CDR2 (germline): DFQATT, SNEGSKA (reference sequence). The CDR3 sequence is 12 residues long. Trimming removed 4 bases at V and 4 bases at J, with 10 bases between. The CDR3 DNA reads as TGCAGTGCTACCGTATCTCGAGAGACCCAGTACTTC. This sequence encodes CSATVSRETQYF.

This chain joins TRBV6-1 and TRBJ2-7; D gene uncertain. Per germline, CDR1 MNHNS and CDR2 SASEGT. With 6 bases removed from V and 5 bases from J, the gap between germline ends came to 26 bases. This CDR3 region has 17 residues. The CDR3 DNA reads TGTGCCAGCAGCCGAAGCCGGAGTGGCTTTTCCCTCGACGAGCAGTACTTC. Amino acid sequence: CASSRSRSGFSLDEQYF.

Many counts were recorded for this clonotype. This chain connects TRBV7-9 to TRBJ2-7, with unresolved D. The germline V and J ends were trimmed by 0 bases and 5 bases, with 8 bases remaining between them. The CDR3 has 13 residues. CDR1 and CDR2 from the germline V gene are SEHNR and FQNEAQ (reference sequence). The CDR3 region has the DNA TGTGCCAGCAGCTTAGCGATTGGCCACGAGCAGTACTTC. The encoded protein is CASSLAIGHEQYF.

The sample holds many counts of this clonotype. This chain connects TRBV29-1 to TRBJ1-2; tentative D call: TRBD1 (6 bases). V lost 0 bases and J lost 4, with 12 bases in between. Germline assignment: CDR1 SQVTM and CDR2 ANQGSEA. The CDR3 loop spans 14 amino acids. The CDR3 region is CSVEDVGQLYGYTF. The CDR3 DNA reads TGCAGCGTTGAAGACGTAGGACAGCTCTATGGCTACACCTTC.

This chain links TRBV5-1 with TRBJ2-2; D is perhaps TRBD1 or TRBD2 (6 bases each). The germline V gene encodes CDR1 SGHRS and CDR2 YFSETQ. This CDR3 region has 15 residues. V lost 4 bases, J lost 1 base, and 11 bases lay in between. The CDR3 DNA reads TGCGCCAGCAGCCCGGGGGACAAGAACACCGGGGAGCTGTTTTTT. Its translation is CASSPGDKNTGELFF.

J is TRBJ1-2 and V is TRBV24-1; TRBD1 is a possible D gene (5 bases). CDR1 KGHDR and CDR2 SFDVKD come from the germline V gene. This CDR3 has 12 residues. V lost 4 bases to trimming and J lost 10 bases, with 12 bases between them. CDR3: CATSETVDAYTF. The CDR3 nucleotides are TGTGCCACCAGTGAGACAGTGGATGCCTACACCTTC.

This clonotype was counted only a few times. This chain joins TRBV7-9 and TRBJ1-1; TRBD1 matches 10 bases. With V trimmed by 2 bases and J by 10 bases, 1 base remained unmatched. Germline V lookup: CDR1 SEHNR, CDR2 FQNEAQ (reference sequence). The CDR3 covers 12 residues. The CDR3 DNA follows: TGTGCCAGCAGCTTACGGGACAGGGGAGCTTTCTTT. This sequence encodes CASSLRDRGAFF.

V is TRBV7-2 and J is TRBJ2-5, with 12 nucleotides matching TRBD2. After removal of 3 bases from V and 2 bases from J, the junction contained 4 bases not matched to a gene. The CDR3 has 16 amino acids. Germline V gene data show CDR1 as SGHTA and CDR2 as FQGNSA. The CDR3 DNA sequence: TGTGCCAGCAGCTTCAACGGACTAGCGGGGCAAGAGACCCAGTACTTC. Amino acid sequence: CASSFNGLAGQETQYF.

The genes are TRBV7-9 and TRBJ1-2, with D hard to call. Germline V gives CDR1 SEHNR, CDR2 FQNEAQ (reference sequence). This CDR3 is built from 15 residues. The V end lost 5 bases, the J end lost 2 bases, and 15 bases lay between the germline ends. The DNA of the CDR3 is TGTGCCAGCAGCCCAACCTACACCCGAAACTATGGCTACACCTTC. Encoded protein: CASSPTYTRNYGYTF.

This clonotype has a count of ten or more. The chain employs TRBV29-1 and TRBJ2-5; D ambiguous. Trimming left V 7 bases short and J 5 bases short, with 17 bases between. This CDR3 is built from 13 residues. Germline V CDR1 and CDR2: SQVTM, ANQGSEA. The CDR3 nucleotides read TGCAGCGCTCTAATGGCCATTGGTGAGACCCAGTACTTC. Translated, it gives CSALMAIGETQYF.

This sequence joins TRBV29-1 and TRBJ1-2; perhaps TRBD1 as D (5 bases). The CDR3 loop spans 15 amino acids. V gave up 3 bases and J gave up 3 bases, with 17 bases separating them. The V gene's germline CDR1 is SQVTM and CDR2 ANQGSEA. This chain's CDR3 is CSVDIRQRPDYGYTF. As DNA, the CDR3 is TGCAGCGTTGATATAAGACAGCGGCCTGACTATGGCTACACCTTC.

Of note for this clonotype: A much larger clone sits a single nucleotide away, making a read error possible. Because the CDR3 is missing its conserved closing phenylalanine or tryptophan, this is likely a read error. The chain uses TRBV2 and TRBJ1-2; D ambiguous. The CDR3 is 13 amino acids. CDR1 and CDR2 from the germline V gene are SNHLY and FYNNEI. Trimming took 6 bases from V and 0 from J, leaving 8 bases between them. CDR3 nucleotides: TGTGCCAGCAGGGTTAGAGCTAACTATGGCTACACCCTC. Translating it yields CASRVRANYGYTL.

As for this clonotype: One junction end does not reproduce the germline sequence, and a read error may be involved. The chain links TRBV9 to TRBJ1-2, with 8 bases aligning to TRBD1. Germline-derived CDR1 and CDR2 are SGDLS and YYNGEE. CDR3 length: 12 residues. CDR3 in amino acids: CAGSDRGYGYTF. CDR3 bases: TGTGCCGGCAGCGACAGGGGCTATGGCTACACCTTC.